This TCR beta chain was found in a study of Graves' ophthalmopathy and Graves' hyperthyroidism. Study results and caveats: Its predictions of ophthalmopathy progression gave the model 55% to 71% sensitivity and roughly 76% specificity. Most expanded clonotypes in thyroid above 0.001 frequency also showed up in blood.

Scientists amplified the TCR beta CDR3 regions from RNA transcripts. Investigators did first-round RT-PCR with HTBI primers, then second-round multiplex PCR. TCRdb reprocessed the multiplex PCR reads with MiXCR, giving one entry per CDR3 protein. The sample has around 470,000 distinct CDR3 sequences, around an eighth seen once; the top ten hold 8% to 10%. Fresh peripheral blood (about 10 ml) yielded the PBMCs. This clonotype showed up many times. What it binds is not known. The sequenced sample consisted of blood. The sequence derives from a woman aged 25-40 years with Graves' ophthalmopathy.

The CDR3 region has the DNA TGTGCCAGCAGCTTAGCGGCAGCGGGGGGTATCCAAGAGACCCAGTACTTC. Its protein is CASSLAAAGGIQETQYF. J is TRBJ2-5 and V is TRBV7-8; 9 bases are shared with TRBD2. The V gene's germline CDR1 is SGHVS and CDR2 FQNEAQ. V gave up 0 bases and J gave up 1 base; unmatched junction bases: 6. The CDR3 loop spans 17 amino acids.